The clone carrying this TCR beta chain was seen a few times. As yet, its antigen is unknown. This entry belongs to a study of T cells in Graves' hyperthyroidism and ophthalmopathy. Whole-study results and caveats: Appearing also in blood were most of the thyroid clonotypes expanded above 0.001.

The CDR3 loop spans 15 amino acids. V was trimmed by 1 base and J by 2 bases, leaving 11 bases between them. Germline V gives CDR1 MGHRA, CDR2 YSYEKL. Amplification yielded TCR beta CDR3 regions, with RNA transcripts as the source. Carried out on the TCR CDR3, a first-round RT-PCR used the HTBI primer set. From the multiplex PCR reads, TCRdb called clonotypes with MiXCR, one entry per CDR3 protein. The table records 210,000 or so distinct CDR3 sequences, 15% to 20% of them present only once. An absence of ophthalmopathy progression within 18 months meant stable Graves' hyperthyroidism. Hyperthyroidism, newly diagnosed and lasting under 2 months, affected patients aged 18 to 65.

The origin of this receptor is a man between 50 and 59 years old with Graves' hyperthyroidism. The chain is built from TRBV4-1 and TRBJ2-5; the D is unclear. Sequencing was carried out using blood. The CDR3 spells CASSQGNSVQETQYF. In DNA, the CDR3 is TGCGCCAGCAGCCAAGGAAATTCGGTACAAGAGACCCAGTACTTC.